The 21 T cell receptor beta chains in this list originate from one sample, sequenced in a study of T cell clonality in common variable immunodeficiency. These receptors lack a known antigen. Method: immunoSEQ multiplex PCR; TCRdb's copy keeps in-frame clones and lacks some. The sample counts about 14,000 clones, none seen once; the ten largest own more than 7%. Study-wide results and caveats: In common variable immunodeficiency, TCR beta chains reportedly carried fewer deletions and N-nucleotide insertions.

Sequenced sample: peripheral blood mononuclear cells. All receptors come from a human donor with common variable immunodeficiency.

This clone was counted a few times. The observed sequence ends 3 residues before the CDR3 terminus, with the missing tail filled in from the germline J gene. The rearrangement links TRBV18 to TRBJ1-1; D gene unclear. This CDR3 spans 15 amino acids. Germline V gene lookup returns CDR1 KGHSH and CDR2 LQKENI. V gave up 1 base and J gave up 0 bases, with 9 bases separating them. Incomplete CDR3 DNA: TGTGCCAGCTCACCACAAGCTCTCCTGAACACTGAA. Its translation is CASSPQALLNTE. The complete CDR3 protein is CASSPQALLNTEAFF.

Comment on this clone: The CDR3 end is not reached by the read, which stops 3 residues before it; the germline J gene fills it in. The genes are TRBV30 and TRBJ1-6; 7 bases fit TRBD1. Per germline, CDR1 GTSNPN and CDR2 SVGIG (reference sequence). The J segment lost 8 bases and the V segment lost 3 bases, leaving 4 bases of the junction unmatched. The CDR3 has 13 residues. The CDR3 loop is CAWRATGDSPLHF. Partial CDR3 DNA: TGTGCCTGGAGGGCTACAGGGGATTCACCC.

This clone was detected only a few times. The observed sequence ends 3 residues before the CDR3 terminus, with the missing tail filled in from the germline J gene. V gene TRBV7-2 combines with J gene TRBJ2-5, with 8 bases identical to TRBD1. This CDR3 region has 14 residues. Germline loops: CDR1 SGHTA, CDR2 FQGNSA. With V trimmed by 4 bases and J by 1 base, 2 bases remained unmatched. CDR3 sequence: CASSSRGPQETQYF. CDR3 DNA, as far as it was read: TGTGCCAGCAGCTCCAGGGGGCCCCAAGAGACC.

This clone has just a few counts. The read comes to an end 3 residues before the CDR3 does, leaving the germline J gene to fill in the end. The chain links TRBV6-1 to TRBJ2-5; TRBD2 might be the D (6 bases). Germline V gives CDR1 MNHNS, CDR2 SASEGT. This CDR3 is built from 15 residues. The V and J ends lost 2 bases and 5 bases respectively, with 15 bases between them. The CDR3 bases that were read are TGTGCCAGCAGTGAATGGGCAGGGACTCAGGAGACC. Translation: CASSEWAGTQET. Given in full, the CDR3 is CASSEWAGTQETQYF.

Regarding this clone: The CDR3 extends 3 residues past the end of the read, so its final part is completed from the germline J gene. The rearrangement joins TRBV19 to TRBJ1-1; TRBD1 matches 10 bases. After removal of 5 bases from V and 3 bases from J, the junction contained 6 bases not matched to a gene. This CDR3 comprises 15 residues. The germline V gene has CDR1 LNHDA and CDR2 SQIVND (reference sequence). CDR3 bases read: TGTGCCAGTAGTCGGAGGACAGGGGGGGACACTGAA. Protein sequence: CASSRRTGGDTE. The full CDR3 protein reads CASSRRTGGDTEAFF.

As concerns this clone: The CDR3 end is not reached by the read, which stops 3 residues before it; the germline J gene fills it in. V and J are TRBV7-9 and TRBJ2-1; 10 bases map to TRBD1. This CDR3 spans 15 amino acids. CDR1 and CDR2 from the germline V gene are SEHNR and FQNEAQ (reference sequence). V trimming: 5 bases; J trimming: 7 bases; junction bases outside the gene matches: 8. The CDR3 DNA, read in part, is TGTGCCAGCAGCCCCGGGACAGGGGTCTCAAATGAG. Translating gives CASSPGTGVSNE. The full CDR3 sequence reads CASSPGTGVSNEQFF.

In the case of this clone: From the germline J gene comes the end of the CDR3, since the read stops 3 residues before it. The V call is TRBV20-1, the J call TRBJ1-1, with D hard to call. Germline V gene lookup returns CDR1 DFQATT and CDR2 SNEGSKA (reference sequence). V was trimmed by 0 bases and J by 3 bases, leaving 20 bases between them. The CDR3 covers 17 residues. Incomplete CDR3 DNA: TGCAGTGCTAGAGATCTTTCGACTCTCCCCCCGTACACTGAA. It translates to CSARDLSTLPPYTE. The CDR3 in full is CSARDLSTLPPYTEAFF.

On this clone: The CDR3 end lies 3 residues beyond the end of the read and is filled in from the germline J gene. The chain employs TRBV5-1 and TRBJ2-7; perhaps TRBD1 as D (5 bases). Trimming took 0 bases from V and 3 from J, leaving 10 bases between them. There are 14 residues in the CDR3. The germline V gene has CDR1 SGHRS and CDR2 YFSETQ. This chain's CDR3 is CASSLALTGYEQYF. CDR3 bases read: TGCGCCAGCAGCTTGGCACTAACAGGCTACGAG.

This clone was counted a few times. Coverage ceases 3 residues before the CDR3 finishes, and the germline J gene fills in the end. This rearrangement joins TRBV7-2 to TRBJ2-7; D may be TRBD1 or TRBD2 (5 bases each). V lost 2 bases to trimming and J lost 0 bases, with 8 bases between them. The CDR3 loop spans 14 amino acids. Germline CDR1 is SGHTA and CDR2 is FQGNSA. Incomplete CDR3 DNA: TGTGCCAGCAGCTTAAAGGGGAGCTCCTACGAG. Encoded protein: CASSLKGSSYE. The complete CDR3 reads CASSLKGSSYEQYF.

This clone was found a few times. It may be a read error: a sequence one base away is much more abundant. Read data end 3 residues before the CDR3 end; the end is taken from the germline J gene. The same CDR3 arises from other DNA sequences in this sample as well. The chain uses TRBV18 and TRBJ1-3, with unresolved D. Germline lookup yields CDR1 KGHSH and CDR2 LQKENI. V was trimmed by 1 base and J by 0 bases, leaving 4 bases between them. The CDR3 is 14 amino acids. CDR3 in amino acids: CASSPQGSGNTIYF. The covered CDR3 bases are TGTGCCAGCTCACCACAGGGCTCTGGAAACACC. The variable domain in full, with the rest retrieved from reference TRBV18 and TRBJ1-3, is NAGVMQNPRHLVRRRGQEARLRCSPMKGHSHVYWYRQLPEEGLKFMVYLQKENIIDESGMPKERFSAEFPKEGPSILRIQQVVRGDSAAYFCASSPQGSGNTIYFGEGSWLTVV.

This clone showed up just a few times. The read finishes 3 residues shy of the CDR3 end, and the germline J gene is used to complete it. This chain uses TRBV30 with TRBJ1-5; maybe TRBD1 (5 bases). CDR3 length: 13 residues. Trimming cost V 5 bases and J 7 bases, with 15 bases left between them. CDR1 GTSNPN and CDR2 SVGIG come from the germline V gene (reference sequence). CDR3 bases read: TGTGCCTGGGGTACCGGGGGAGGGCAGCCC. It yields the protein CAWGTGGGQP. The full CDR3 protein reads CAWGTGGGQPQHF.

The sample holds a few counts of this clone. The read halts 3 residues ahead of the CDR3 end, with the missing end drawn from the germline J gene. V gene TRBV10-1 combines with J gene TRBJ2-7; 7 bases align to TRBD2. CDR3 length equals 13 residues. V lost 6 bases and J lost 0; bases outside the gene matches: 2. Germline V gives CDR1 WNHNN, CDR2 SYGVQD (reference sequence). The sequenced CDR3 bases are TGCGCCAGCAGCCGGGACTACTCCTACGAG. Protein sequence: CASSRDYSYE. The entire CDR3 protein is CASSRDYSYEQYF.

This clone was counted a few times. The read gets to within 3 residues of the CDR3 end, and the germline J gene fills in the rest. The chain employs TRBV18 and TRBJ2-4, with TRBD1 matching 7 bases. Germline V gives CDR1 KGHSH, CDR2 LQKENI. This CDR3 comprises 15 residues. Losses at the gene ends were 1 base for V and 3 bases for J; bases not matched to a gene: 3. The CDR3 DNA, read in part, is TGTGCCAGCTCACCACGGGACAGCATCAAAAACATT. Translated, it gives CASSPRDSIKNI. The full CDR3 protein reads CASSPRDSIKNIQYF.

As for this clone: The read ends 3 residues before the CDR3 terminus; that terminus is restored from the germline J gene. The chain uses TRBV7-9 and TRBJ1-5; perhaps TRBD1 as D (6 bases). Trimming took 5 bases from V and 6 from J, leaving 14 bases between them. CDR3 length: 14 amino acids. Germline V gene sequence: CDR1 SEHNR, CDR2 FQNEAQ (reference sequence). The CDR3 sequence: CASSAVGGGQPQHF. The CDR3 bases that were read are TGTGCCAGCAGCGCTGTTGGGGGCGGTCAGCCC.

This clone showed up many times. The read ends 3 residues before the CDR3 terminus; that terminus is restored from the germline J gene. The rearrangement links TRBV20-1 to TRBJ1-2; D not certain. Germline CDR1 reads DFQATT; CDR2 reads SNEGSKA (reference sequence). The CDR3 is 13 residues long. The V gene lost 3 bases and the J gene lost 5 bases, with 13 bases spanning the gap. The CDR3 bases that were read are TGCAGTGCTAGTTCCCCCAGGAATTATGGC. It codes for CSASSPRNYG. The complete CDR3 sequence is CSASSPRNYGYTF.

Only a few counts were recorded for this clone. This chain's CDR3 is CASSLVFAGRETQYF. The covered CDR3 bases are TGTGCCAGCAGCTTAGTTTTTGCGGGTAGGGAGACC. The V gene is TRBV7-9, the J gene TRBJ2-5; possibly TRBD2 for D (5 bases). The sequence runs out 3 residues before the end of the CDR3; the remainder is reconstructed from the germline J gene. In germline, CDR1 is SEHNR, CDR2 FQNEAQ (reference sequence). This CDR3 has 15 amino acids. Trimming removed 1 base from V and 5 bases from J, with 14 bases in between.

In this sample, this clone is medium-sized (0.01 to 0.1%). Read sequence stops 3 residues before the CDR3 end, and the germline J gene provides the missing end. This chain uses TRBV5-1 with TRBJ1-1; 11 bases map to TRBD1. The germline V gene has CDR1 SGHRS and CDR2 YFSETQ. The CDR3 is 16 residues long. After removal of 7 bases from V and 1 base from J, the junction contained 9 bases not matched to a gene. CDR3 protein: CASRRDRGTTNTEAFF. The CDR3 bases that were read are TGCGCCAGCCGTCGGGACAGGGGGACTACGAACACTGAA.

On this clone: The CDR3 goes on 3 residues after the read ends, and that part is filled in from the germline J gene. The V call is TRBV6-2 or TRBV6-3, the J call TRBJ2-7; 9 bases fit TRBD2. CDR3 length: 16 amino acids. The trim removed 8 bases at V and 1 base at J, leaving 12 bases unmatched. Germline lookup yields CDR1 MNHEY and CDR2 SVGEGT. The covered CDR3 bases are TGTGCCAGCGGAACGTGGACTAGCGCCTTATCCTACGAG. It is translated as CASGTWTSALSYE. The whole CDR3 sequence is CASGTWTSALSYEQYF.

This clone was counted a few times. The CDR3 end is not reached by the read, which stops 3 residues before it; the germline J gene fills it in. The V and J genes are TRBV7-9 and TRBJ2-5, with 7 bases identical to TRBD2. The CDR3 extends over 15 amino acids. Germline CDR1 and CDR2: SEHNR and FQNEAQ (reference sequence). V lost 8 bases to trimming and J lost 7 bases; unmatched junction nucleotides: 16. The CDR3 DNA, read in part, is TGTGCCAGCGGCCGAGATTTGGGGAGCGGGGTGACC. As protein: CASGRDLGSGVT. The whole CDR3 reads CASGRDLGSGVTQYF.

This clone occurred a few times. The read finishes 3 residues shy of the CDR3 end, and the germline J gene is used to complete it. The chain recombines TRBV18 with TRBJ1-6, with 10 bases that match TRBD1. The trim removed 2 bases at V and 8 bases at J, leaving 6 bases unmatched. Germline CDR1 and CDR2: KGHSH and LQKENI. There are 16 residues in the CDR3. CDR3 bases read: TGTGCCAGCTCACCAAGGACAGGGGGAGAGCATTCACCC. It is translated as CASSPRTGGEHSP. From start to end, the CDR3 is CASSPRTGGEHSPLHF.

Comments on this clone: The read falls 3 residues short of the CDR3 end, and the missing part is taken from the germline J gene. The rearrangement links TRBV7-8 to TRBJ2-7; TRBD1 agrees at 8 bases. The CDR3 is 15 amino acids. Germline CDR1 is SGHVS and CDR2 is FQNEAQ. V shed 4 bases, J shed 1 base, and the junction held 6 bases outside the gene matches. CDR3 DNA (partial): TGTGCCAGCAGCTCTCGACAGGGGTGGTCCTACGAG. Translating it yields CASSSRQGWSYE. The whole CDR3 reads CASSSRQGWSYEQYF.